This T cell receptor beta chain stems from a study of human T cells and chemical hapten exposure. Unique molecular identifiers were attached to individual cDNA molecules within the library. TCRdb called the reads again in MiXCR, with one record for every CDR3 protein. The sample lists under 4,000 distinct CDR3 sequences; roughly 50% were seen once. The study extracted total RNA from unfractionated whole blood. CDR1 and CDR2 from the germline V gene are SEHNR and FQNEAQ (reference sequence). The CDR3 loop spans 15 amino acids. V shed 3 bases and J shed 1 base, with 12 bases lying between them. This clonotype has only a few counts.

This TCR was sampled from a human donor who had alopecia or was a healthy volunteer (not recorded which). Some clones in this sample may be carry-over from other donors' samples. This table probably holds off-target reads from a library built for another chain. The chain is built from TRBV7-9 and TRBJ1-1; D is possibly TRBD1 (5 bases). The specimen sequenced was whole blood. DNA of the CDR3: TGTGCCAGCAGCTTTGCCGGGACTCAGAACACTGAAGCTTTCTTT. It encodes CASSFAGTQNTEAFF. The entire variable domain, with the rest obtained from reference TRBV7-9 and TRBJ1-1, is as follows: DTGVSQNPRHKITKRGQNVTFRCDPISEHNRLYWYRQTLGQGPEFLTYFQNEAQLEKSRLLSDRFSAERPKGSFSTLEIQRTEQGDSAMYLCASSFAGTQNTEAFFGQGTRLTVV.